These 8 T cell receptor beta chains were sequenced from one sample in a study of T cells after yellow fever vaccination. TCRdb itself ran the 5' RACE reads through MiXCR, one entry per CDR3 protein. The sample lists approximately 600,000 distinct CDR3 sequences; over 9% were seen once. This material consisted of PBMCs, taken on the day of the yellow fever booster vaccination. The receptors stem from a man under 40 who received the YFV17D yellow fever vaccine.

The chain links TRBV6-2 or TRBV6-3 to TRBJ2-7, with D perhaps matching TRBD2 (6 bases). V lost 5 bases and J lost 0, with 23 bases in between. The germline V gene has CDR1 MNHEY and CDR2 SVGEGT. The length of the CDR3 is 18 residues. CDR3: CASSLTPGGTGGSYEQYF. CDR3 DNA sequence: TGTGCCAGCAGTCTTACCCCCGGGGGAACCGGGGGCTCCTACGAGCAGTACTTC.

The chain combines TRBV20-1 with TRBJ2-3; D perhaps matches TRBD2 (6 bases). Germline V CDR1 and CDR2: DFQATT, SNEGSKA (reference sequence). V lost 6 bases, J lost 0 bases, and 16 bases lay in between. CDR3 length equals 15 residues. The CDR3, as DNA: TGCAGTGCCTGGGGACTCGAGGGGAGCACAGATACGCAGTATTTT. Amino acids: CSAWGLEGSTDTQYF.

Here the CDR3 reads CSARAGTHSYEQYF. The CDR3 DNA sequence: TGCAGTGCTAGAGCCGGGACGCATTCCTACGAGCAGTACTTC. The V and J genes are TRBV20-1 and TRBJ2-7, with D tentatively TRBD1 or TRBD2 (5 bases each). The CDR3 contains 14 residues. The germline V gene encodes CDR1 DFQATT and CDR2 SNEGSKA (reference sequence). V dropped 1 base and J dropped 1 base, with 11 bases sitting between them.

This chain links TRBV9 with TRBJ2-3, with a weak D call TRBD2 (5 bases). CDR1 and CDR2 (germline): SGDLS, YYNGEE. The CDR3 runs to 14 residues. Trimming removed 0 bases from V and 6 bases from J, with 11 bases in between. CDR3 in DNA: TGTGCCAGCAGCGTAGAAACTAGACTTGATACGCAGTATTTT. Protein: CASSVETRLDTQYF.

The sample holds a few counts of this clonotype. The chain combines TRBV20-1 with TRBJ1-1; 9 bases align to TRBD1. V gave up 3 bases and J gave up 10 bases; unmatched junction bases: 12. From germline, CDR1 is DFQATT and CDR2 SNEGSKA (reference sequence). CDR3 length: 14 amino acids. The CDR3 spells CSARAGTGLKGAFF. The CDR3 DNA reads as TGCAGTGCTAGGGCCGGGACAGGGCTAAAGGGAGCTTTCTTT.

The V and J genes are TRBV12-3 or TRBV12-4 and TRBJ1-3, with TRBD1 identical over 7 bases. J was trimmed by 0 bases and V by 5 bases; bases with no gene match: 4. CDR3 length: 15 amino acids. The CDR3 sequence is CASSPTGHSGNTIYF. The CDR3 bases are TGTGCCAGCAGTCCGACAGGGCACTCTGGAAACACCATATATTTT.

CDR3 nucleotide sequence: TGTGCCAGCAGTGAAGGGACAGGAGGCAGGTTTTACTATGGCTACACCTTC. Translating gives CASSEGTGGRFYYGYTF. The V and J genes are TRBV6-1 and TRBJ1-2; TRBD1 aligns across 7 bases. The length of the CDR3 is 17 residues. CDR1 MNHNS and CDR2 SASEGT come from the germline V gene. Trimming removed 1 base from V and 3 bases from J; junction bases left unmatched: 11.

This chain links TRBV6-2 or TRBV6-3 with TRBJ2-7; D may be TRBD1 (5 bases). CDR3 length: 14 amino acids. In germline, CDR1 is MNHEY, CDR2 SVGEGT. Between the trimmed V and J ends, which lost 6 bases and 0 bases, there was a span of 12 bases. The CDR3 nucleotides read TGTGCCAGCAGGAAACAGGAGAGCTCCTACGAGCAGTACTTC. This gives the protein CASRKQESSYEQYF.